Described below is a single T cell receptor (beta chain) sequence and its context. Its antigen is currently unknown. The entry originates in a study of T cell repertoires in ileal Crohn's disease. Regarding the study as a whole: Mucosal expansions were suggested to be mainly CD8 T cells. All patients with clonality above 26.8% had endoscopic recurrence.

Specified time point: neoterminal ileum biopsy at postoperative endoscopy, about 6 months after surgery. Germline CDR1 reads MGHRA; CDR2 reads YSYEKL. CDR3 length: 15 residues. Between the trimmed V and J ends, which lost 0 bases and 0 bases, there was a span of 8 bases. TCRB immunosequencing input was roughly 530 nanograms of biopsy DNA per sample. Using immunoSEQ multiplex PCR, the repertoire was profiled, and TCRdb retains in-frame clones only, with some absent. The table lists roughly 62,000 clones, around nine tenths of them singletons. Sequenced: ileal tissue. This clonotype originated in an adult with Crohn's disease. V is TRBV4-1 and J is TRBJ1-1; D uncertain. The CDR3 DNA follows: TGCGCCAGCAGCCAAGATCTGGACTTGAACACTGAAGCTTTCTTT. Translating it yields CASSQDLDLNTEAFF.